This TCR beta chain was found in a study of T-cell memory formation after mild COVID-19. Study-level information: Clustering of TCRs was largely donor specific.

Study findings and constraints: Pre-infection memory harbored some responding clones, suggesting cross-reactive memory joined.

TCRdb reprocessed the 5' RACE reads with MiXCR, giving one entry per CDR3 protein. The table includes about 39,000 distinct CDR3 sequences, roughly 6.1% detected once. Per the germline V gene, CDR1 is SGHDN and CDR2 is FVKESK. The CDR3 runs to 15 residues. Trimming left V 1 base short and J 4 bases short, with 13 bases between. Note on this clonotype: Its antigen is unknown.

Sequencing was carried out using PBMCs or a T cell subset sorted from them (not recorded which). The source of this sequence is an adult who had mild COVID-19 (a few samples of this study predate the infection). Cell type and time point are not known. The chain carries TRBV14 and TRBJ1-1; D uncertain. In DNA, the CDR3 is TGTGCCAGCAGCCAAGTTGGGAGCAGTAGCACTGAAGCTTTCTTT. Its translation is CASSQVGSSSTEAFF. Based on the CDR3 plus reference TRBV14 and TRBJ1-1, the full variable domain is EAGVTQFPSHSVIEKGQTVTLRCDPISGHDNLYWYRRVMGKEIKFLLHFVKESKQDESGMPNNRFLAERTGGTYSTLKVQPAELEDSGVYFCASSQVGSSSTEAFFGQGTRLTVV.